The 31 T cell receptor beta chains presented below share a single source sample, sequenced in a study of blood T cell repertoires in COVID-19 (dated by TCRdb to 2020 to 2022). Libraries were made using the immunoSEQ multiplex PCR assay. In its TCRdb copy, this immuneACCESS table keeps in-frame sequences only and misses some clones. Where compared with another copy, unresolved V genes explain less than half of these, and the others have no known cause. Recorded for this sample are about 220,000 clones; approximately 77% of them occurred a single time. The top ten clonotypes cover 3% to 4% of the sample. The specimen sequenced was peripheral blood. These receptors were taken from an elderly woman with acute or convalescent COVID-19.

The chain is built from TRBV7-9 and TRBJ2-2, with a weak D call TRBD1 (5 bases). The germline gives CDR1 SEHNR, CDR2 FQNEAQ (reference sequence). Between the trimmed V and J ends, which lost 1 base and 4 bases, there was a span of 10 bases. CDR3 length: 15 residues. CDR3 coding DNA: TGTGCCAGCAGCTTAGTGCAGGGCGGCACCGGGGAGCTGTTTTTT. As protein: CASSLVQGGTGELFF.

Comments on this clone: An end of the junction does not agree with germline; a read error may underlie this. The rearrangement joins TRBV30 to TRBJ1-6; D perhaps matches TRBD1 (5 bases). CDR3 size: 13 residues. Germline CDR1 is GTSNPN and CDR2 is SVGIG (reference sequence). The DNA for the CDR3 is TGTGCCTGGAGTGGACAGAATAATTCACCCTTCCACTTT. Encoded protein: CAWSGQNNSPFHF. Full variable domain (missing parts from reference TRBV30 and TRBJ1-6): SQTIHQWPATLVQPVGSPLSLECTVEGTSNPNLYWYRQAAGRGLQLLFYSVGIGQISSEVPQNLSASRPQDRQFILSSKKLLLSDSGFYLCAWSGQNNSPFHFGNGTRLTVT.

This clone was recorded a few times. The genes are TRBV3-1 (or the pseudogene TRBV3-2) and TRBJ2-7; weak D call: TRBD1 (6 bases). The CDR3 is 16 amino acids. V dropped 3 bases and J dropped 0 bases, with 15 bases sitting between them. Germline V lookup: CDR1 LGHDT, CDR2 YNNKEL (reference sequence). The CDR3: CASSHGGQLSSYEQYF. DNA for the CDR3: TGTGCCAGCAGCCATGGAGGACAGCTGAGCTCCTACGAGCAGTACTTC.

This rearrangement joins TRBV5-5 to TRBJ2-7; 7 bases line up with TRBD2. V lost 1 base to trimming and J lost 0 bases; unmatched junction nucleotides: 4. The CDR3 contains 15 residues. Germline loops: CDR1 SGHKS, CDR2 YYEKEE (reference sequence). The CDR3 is CASSLPGLSSYEQYF. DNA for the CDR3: TGTGCCAGCAGCTTGCCGGGACTAAGCTCCTACGAGCAGTACTTC. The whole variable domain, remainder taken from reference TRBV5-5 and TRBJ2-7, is DAGVTQSPTHLIKTRGQQVTLRCSPISGHKSVSWYQQVLGQGPQFIFQYYEKEERGRGNFPDRFSARQFPNYSSELNVNALLLGDSALYLCASSLPGLSSYEQYFGPGTRLTVT.

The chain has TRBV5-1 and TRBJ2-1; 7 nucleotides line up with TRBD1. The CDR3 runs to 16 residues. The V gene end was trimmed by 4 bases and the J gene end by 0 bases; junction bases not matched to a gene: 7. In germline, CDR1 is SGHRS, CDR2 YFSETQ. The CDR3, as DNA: TGCGCCAGCAGCCGGGGACAGACTCTCTCCTACAATGAGCAGTTCTTC. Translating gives CASSRGQTLSYNEQFF.

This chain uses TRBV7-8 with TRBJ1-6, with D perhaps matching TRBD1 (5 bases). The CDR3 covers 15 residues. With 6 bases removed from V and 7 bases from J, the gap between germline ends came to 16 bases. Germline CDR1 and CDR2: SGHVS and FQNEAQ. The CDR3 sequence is CASRLQGNGNSPLHF. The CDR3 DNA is TGTGCCAGCAGACTCCAGGGAAACGGGAATTCACCCCTCCACTTT.

The CDR3 DNA sequence: TGTGCCAGCAGCCTTCAGGTGGCAGATACGCAGTATTTT. Amino acids: CASSLQVADTQYF. The chain joins TRBV7-2 to TRBJ2-3; no definite D call. The CDR3 sequence is 13 residues long. The ends were cut back, 5 bases at V and 4 bases at J, with 10 bases in the middle. CDR1 is SGHTA and CDR2 is FQGNSA in the germline V gene.

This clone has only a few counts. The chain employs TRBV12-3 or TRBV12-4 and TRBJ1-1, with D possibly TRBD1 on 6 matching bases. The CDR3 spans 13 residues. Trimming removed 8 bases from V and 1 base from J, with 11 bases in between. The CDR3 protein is CASSGQTNTEAFF. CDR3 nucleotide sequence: TGTGCCAGCTCCGGACAGACGAACACTGAAGCTTTCTTT.

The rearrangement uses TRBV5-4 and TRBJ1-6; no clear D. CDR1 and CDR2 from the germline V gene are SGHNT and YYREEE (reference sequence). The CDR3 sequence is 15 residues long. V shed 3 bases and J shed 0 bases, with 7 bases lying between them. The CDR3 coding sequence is TGTGCCAGCAGCTCCGGGTTCTCCTATAATTCACCCCTCCACTTT. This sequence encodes CASSSGFSYNSPLHF.

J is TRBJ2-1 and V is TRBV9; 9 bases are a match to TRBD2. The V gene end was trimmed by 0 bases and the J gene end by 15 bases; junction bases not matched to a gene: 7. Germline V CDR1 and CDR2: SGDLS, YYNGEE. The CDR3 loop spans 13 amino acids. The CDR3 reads CASSVDAGGARFF. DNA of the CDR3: TGTGCCAGCAGCGTAGATGCGGGGGGGGCTCGGTTCTTC.

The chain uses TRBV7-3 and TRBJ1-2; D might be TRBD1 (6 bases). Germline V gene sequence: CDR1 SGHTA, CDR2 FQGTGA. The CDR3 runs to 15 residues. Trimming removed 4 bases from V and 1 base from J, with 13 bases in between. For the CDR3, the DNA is TGTGCCAGCAGCTCCCAAGGACAGCTTAACTATGGCTACACCTTC. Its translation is CASSSQGQLNYGYTF.

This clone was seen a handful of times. For the CDR3, the DNA is TGTGCCAGCAGCCCCGCCAGGGGGCGAGAAGCTTTCTTT. It translates to CASSPARGREAFF. The chain employs TRBV3-1 (or the pseudogene TRBV3-2) and TRBJ1-1, with 8 bases fitting TRBD1. The CDR3 consists of 13 residues. The V gene's germline CDR1 is LGHDT and CDR2 YNNKEL (reference sequence). V gave up 4 bases and J gave up 8 bases; unmatched junction bases: 6.

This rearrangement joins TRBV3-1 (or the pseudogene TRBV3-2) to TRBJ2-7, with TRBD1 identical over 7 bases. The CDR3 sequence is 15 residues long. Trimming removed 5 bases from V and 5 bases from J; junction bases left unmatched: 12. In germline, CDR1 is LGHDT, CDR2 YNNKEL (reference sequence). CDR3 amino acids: CASSYGAQGFDEQYF. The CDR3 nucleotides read TGTGCCAGCAGCTACGGGGCACAGGGGTTCGACGAGCAGTACTTC.

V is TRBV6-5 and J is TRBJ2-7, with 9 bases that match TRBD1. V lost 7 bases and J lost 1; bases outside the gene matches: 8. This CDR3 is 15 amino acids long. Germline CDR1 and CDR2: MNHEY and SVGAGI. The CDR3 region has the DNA TGTGCCAGCAAGTTAGGGACAGGGTCTTCCTACGAGCAGTACTTC. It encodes CASKLGTGSSYEQYF.

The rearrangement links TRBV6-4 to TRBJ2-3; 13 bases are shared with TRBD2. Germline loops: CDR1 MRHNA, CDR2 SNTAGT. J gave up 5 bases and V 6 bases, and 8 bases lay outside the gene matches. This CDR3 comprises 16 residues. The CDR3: CASSAMGLAGKDTQYF. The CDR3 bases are TGTGCCAGCAGCGCCATGGGACTAGCGGGGAAAGATACGCAGTATTTT.

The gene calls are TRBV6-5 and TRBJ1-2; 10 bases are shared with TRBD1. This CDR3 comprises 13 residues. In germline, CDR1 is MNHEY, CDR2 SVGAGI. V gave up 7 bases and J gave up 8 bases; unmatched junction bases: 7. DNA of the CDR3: TGTGCCAGCACCAAGACAGGGGGCCACGGCTACACCTTC. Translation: CASTKTGGHGYTF.

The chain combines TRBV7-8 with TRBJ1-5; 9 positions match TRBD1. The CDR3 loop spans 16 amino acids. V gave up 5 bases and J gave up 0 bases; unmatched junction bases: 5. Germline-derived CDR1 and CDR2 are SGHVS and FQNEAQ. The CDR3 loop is CASSPRQGDSNQPQHF. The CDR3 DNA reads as TGTGCCAGCAGCCCGAGACAGGGGGATAGCAATCAGCCCCAGCATTTT.

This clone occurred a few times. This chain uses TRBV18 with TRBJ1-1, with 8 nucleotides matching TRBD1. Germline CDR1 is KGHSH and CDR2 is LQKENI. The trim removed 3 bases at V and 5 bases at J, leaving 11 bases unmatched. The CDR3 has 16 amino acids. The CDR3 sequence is CASSPTSRTGRTEAFF. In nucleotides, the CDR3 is TGTGCCAGCTCACCTACCTCAAGGACAGGGAGGACTGAAGCTTTCTTT.

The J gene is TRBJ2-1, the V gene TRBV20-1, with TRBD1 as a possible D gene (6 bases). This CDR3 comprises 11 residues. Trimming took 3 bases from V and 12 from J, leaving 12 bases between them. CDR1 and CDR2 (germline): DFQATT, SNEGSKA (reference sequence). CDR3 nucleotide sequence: TGCAGTGCTAGTGAACAGGGAAGGCAGTTCTTC. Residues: CSASEQGRQFF.

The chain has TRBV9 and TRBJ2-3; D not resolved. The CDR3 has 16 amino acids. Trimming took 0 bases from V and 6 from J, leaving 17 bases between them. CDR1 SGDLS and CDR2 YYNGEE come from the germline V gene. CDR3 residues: CASSVAQIGGMDTQYF. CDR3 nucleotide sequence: TGTGCCAGCAGCGTAGCTCAGATAGGCGGTATGGATACGCAGTATTTT.

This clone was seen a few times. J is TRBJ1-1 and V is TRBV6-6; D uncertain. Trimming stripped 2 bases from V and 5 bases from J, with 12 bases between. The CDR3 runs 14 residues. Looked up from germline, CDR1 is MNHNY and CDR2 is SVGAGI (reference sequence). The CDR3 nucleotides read TGTGCCAGCAGTTACGGCACAGAAAGGACTGAAGCTTTCTTT. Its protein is CASSYGTERTEAFF.

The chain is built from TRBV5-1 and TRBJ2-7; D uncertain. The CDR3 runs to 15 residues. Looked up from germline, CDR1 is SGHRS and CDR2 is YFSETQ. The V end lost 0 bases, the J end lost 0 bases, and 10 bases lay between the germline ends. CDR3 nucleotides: TGCGCCAGCAGCTTGGCCCGGGTGAGCTCCTACGAGCAGTACTTC. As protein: CASSLARVSSYEQYF.

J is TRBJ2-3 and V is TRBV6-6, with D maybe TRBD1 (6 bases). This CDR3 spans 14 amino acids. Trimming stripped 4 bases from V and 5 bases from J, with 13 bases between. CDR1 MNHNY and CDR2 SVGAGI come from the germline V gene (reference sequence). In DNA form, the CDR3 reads TGTGCCAGCAGTTTAGGACAGTTAGTAGATACGCAGTATTTT. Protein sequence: CASSLGQLVDTQYF.

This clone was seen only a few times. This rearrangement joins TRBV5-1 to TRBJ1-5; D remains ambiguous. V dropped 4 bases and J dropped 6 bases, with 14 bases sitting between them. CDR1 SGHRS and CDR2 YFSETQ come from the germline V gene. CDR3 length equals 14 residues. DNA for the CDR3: TGCGCCAGCAGCGCAAGTGGCTTTGGTCAGCCCCAGCATTTT. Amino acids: CASSASGFGQPQHF.

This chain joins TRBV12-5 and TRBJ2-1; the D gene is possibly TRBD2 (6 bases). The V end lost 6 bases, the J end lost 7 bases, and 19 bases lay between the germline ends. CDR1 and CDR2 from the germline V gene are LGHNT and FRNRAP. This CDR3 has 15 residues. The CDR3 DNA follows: TGTGCTAGTGGACCGGGACTCCCTCCGAGTAATGAGCAGTTCTTC. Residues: CASGPGLPPSNEQFF.

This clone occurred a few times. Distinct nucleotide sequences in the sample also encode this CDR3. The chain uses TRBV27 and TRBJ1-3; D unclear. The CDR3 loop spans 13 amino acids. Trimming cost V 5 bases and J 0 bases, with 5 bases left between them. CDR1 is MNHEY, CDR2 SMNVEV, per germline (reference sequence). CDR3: CASSSRSGNTIYF. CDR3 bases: TGTGCCAGCAGTAGCCGCTCTGGAAACACCATATATTTT.

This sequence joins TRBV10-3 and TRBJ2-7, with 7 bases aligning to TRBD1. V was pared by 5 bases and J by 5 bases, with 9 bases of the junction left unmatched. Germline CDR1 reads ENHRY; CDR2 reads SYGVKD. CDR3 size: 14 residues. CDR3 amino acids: CAISSTGVSNEQYF. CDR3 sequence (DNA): TGTGCCATCAGTTCTACAGGGGTATCGAACGAGCAGTACTTC.

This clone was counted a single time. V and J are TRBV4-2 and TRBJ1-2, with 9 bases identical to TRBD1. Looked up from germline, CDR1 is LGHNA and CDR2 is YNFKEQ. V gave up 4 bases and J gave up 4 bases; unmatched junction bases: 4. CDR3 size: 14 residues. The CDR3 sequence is CASSPGQGPYGYTF. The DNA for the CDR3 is TGTGCCAGCAGCCCGGGACAGGGACCCTATGGCTACACCTTC.

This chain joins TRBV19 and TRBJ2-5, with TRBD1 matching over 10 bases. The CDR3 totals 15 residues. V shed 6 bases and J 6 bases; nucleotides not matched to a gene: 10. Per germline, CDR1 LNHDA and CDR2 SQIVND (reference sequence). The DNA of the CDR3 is TGTGCCAGTAGGCAGACAGGGGGCGAGGAAAAGACCCAGTACTTC. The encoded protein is CASRQTGGEEKTQYF.

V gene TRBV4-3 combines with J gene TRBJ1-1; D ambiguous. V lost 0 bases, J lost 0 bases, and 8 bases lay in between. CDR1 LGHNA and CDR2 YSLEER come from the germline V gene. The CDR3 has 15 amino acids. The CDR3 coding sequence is TGCGCCAGCAGCCAAGATCCCAGGATGAACACTGAAGCTTTCTTT. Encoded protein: CASSQDPRMNTEAFF.

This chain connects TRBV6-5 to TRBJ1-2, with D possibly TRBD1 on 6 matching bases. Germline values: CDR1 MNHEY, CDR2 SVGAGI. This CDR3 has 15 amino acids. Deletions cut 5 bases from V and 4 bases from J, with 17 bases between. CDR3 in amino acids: CASSKPGQYVYGYTF. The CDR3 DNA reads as TGTGCCAGCAGTAAACCAGGACAGTACGTCTATGGCTACACCTTC.